These 28 T cell receptor beta chains were sequenced from one sample in a study of blood T cell repertoires in COVID-19. The assay was immunoSEQ multiplex PCR, and TCRdb's table has in-frame clones only and misses some. The table lists fewer than 250,000 clones, roughly four fifths of them singletons, with 9.5% to 15% in the top ten. Sequenced input: peripheral blood. The receptor set was obtained from a woman aged 40 to 50 with acute or convalescent COVID-19.

This chain uses TRBV13 with TRBJ1-2, with D perhaps TRBD1 (6 bases). The CDR3 covers 14 residues. Germline CDR1 is PRHDT and CDR2 is FYEKMQ (reference sequence). Trimming took off 0 bases at V and 4 bases at J, with 9 bases between the two ends. CDR3 sequence: CASSLGGGGYGYTF. As DNA, the CDR3 is TGTGCCAGCAGCTTAGGAGGGGGGGGCTATGGCTACACCTTC.

V gene TRBV11-2 combines with J gene TRBJ2-2; D gene ambiguous. The length of the CDR3 is 14 residues. Trimming left V 8 bases short and J 0 bases short, with 10 bases between. The germline V gene has CDR1 SGHAT and CDR2 FQNNGV. The CDR3 nucleotides read TGTGCCAGCCCTAAGAGGTCGAACACCGGGGAGCTGTTTTTT. Its protein is CASPKRSNTGELFF.

In its sample, this clone was seen a few times. V and J are TRBV11-2 and TRBJ2-3; 9 bases map to TRBD2. CDR1 and CDR2 from the germline V gene are SGHAT and FQNNGV. V gave up 6 bases and J gave up 3 bases; unmatched junction bases: 7. This CDR3 has 15 amino acids. The CDR3 DNA sequence: TGTGCCAGCAGTCCACCGGGACTAGCAACAGATACGCAGTATTTT. Translation: CASSPPGLATDTQYF.

The chain couples TRBV27 to TRBJ1-4; D is possibly TRBD1 (5 bases). The V end lost 1 base, the J end lost 7 bases, and 16 bases lay between the germline ends. Germline lookup yields CDR1 MNHEY and CDR2 SMNVEV (reference sequence). The CDR3 spans 16 residues. CDR3 sequence reads: CASSLLPRQGGEKLFF. The CDR3, as DNA: TGTGCCAGCAGTTTATTGCCCCGGCAGGGAGGTGAAAAACTGTTTTTT.

The J gene is TRBJ1-5, the V gene TRBV6-2 or TRBV6-3; D is possibly TRBD1 (6 bases). V was clipped by 6 bases and J by 2 bases, with 11 bases between them. Germline V gives CDR1 MNHEY, CDR2 SVGEGT. The CDR3 spans 14 residues. Here the CDR3 reads CASSQGMGNQPQHF. DNA of the CDR3: TGTGCCAGCAGCCAGGGGATGGGCAATCAGCCCCAGCATTTT.

V gene TRBV6-5 combines with J gene TRBJ1-2, with 7 bases fitting TRBD1. The V gene's germline CDR1 is MNHEY and CDR2 SVGAGI. This CDR3 spans 12 amino acids. The V and J ends lost 10 bases and 4 bases, in that order; junction bases with no gene match: 6. CDR3 in DNA: TGTGCCATTGGACAGGCCCTCTATGGCTACACCTTC. Amino acid sequence: CAIGQALYGYTF.

This clone was seen only a few times. CDR3 nucleotide sequence: TGTGCCAGCTCACCTTTGCGGGACAGTGCAGATACGCAGTATTTT. Encoded protein: CASSPLRDSADTQYF. V is TRBV18 and J is TRBJ2-3, with a weak D call TRBD1 (7 bases). CDR3 length: 15 amino acids. The germline V gene has CDR1 KGHSH and CDR2 LQKENI. The V and J ends lost 3 bases and 4 bases respectively, with 14 bases between them.

This sequence joins TRBV6-2 or TRBV6-3 and TRBJ2-2, with a possible D match to TRBD1 (5 bases). V was shortened by 2 bases and J by 5 bases, with 18 bases between the two germline ends. This CDR3 is built from 17 residues. Germline V gives CDR1 MNHEY, CDR2 SVGEGT. The chain's CDR3 is CASSYTRRGLWTGELFF. The CDR3 DNA reads TGTGCCAGCAGTTACACCCGAAGGGGCCTCTGGACCGGGGAGCTGTTTTTT.

This clone was counted a single time. The CDR3 loop reads CASSLAQASGTDTQYF. The CDR3 nucleotides are TGTGCCAGCAGCTTAGCGCAGGCTAGCGGCACAGATACGCAGTATTTT. The rearrangement uses TRBV7-2 and TRBJ2-3; possibly TRBD2 for D (6 bases). The CDR3 is 16 amino acids. Germline V gene data show CDR1 as SGHTA and CDR2 as FQGNSA. Trimming removed 0 bases from V and 1 base from J, with 11 bases in between. Combining the CDR3 with reference TRBV7-2 and TRBJ2-3 gives the whole variable domain GAGVSQSPSNKVTEKGKDVELRCDPISGHTALYWYRQSLGQGLEFLIYFQGNSAPDKSGLPSDRFSAERTGGSVSTLTIQRTQQEDSAVYLCASSLAQASGTDTQYFGPGTRLTVL.

This clone was recorded a few times. This sequence joins TRBV6-6 and TRBJ1-2; D remains ambiguous. The CDR3 loop spans 12 amino acids. Germline loops: CDR1 MNHNY, CDR2 SVGAGI (reference sequence). Trimming shortened V by 8 bases and J by 10 bases, and 17 bases separated the two germline ends. The CDR3 spells CASLYGAVDYTF. CDR3 DNA sequence: TGTGCCAGCCTCTACGGAGCGGTGGACTACACCTTC.

V gene TRBV6-1 combines with J gene TRBJ1-6; no firm D call. Germline CDR1 MNHNS, CDR2 SASEGT. The ends were cut back, 4 bases at V and 2 bases at J, with 12 bases in the middle. The CDR3 covers 16 residues. This CDR3 reads CASSAPRGAYNSPLHF. The CDR3, as DNA: TGTGCCAGCAGTGCCCCCCGGGGTGCCTATAATTCACCCCTCCACTTT.

This clone was seen only once. The chain employs TRBV10-2 and TRBJ2-7; 8 positions agree with TRBD2. V shed 4 bases and J 3 bases; nucleotides not matched to a gene: 5. The germline V gene has CDR1 WSHSY and CDR2 SAAADI. This CDR3 contains 14 residues. Here the CDR3 DNA reads TGCGCCAGCAGTGTTGGGACTAGGGACTACGAGCAGTACTTC. Translated: CASSVGTRDYEQYF.

This chain links TRBV5-5 with TRBJ1-2; 10 bases align to TRBD1. The trim removed 1 base at V and 4 bases at J, leaving 7 bases unmatched. Looked up from germline, CDR1 is SGHKS and CDR2 is YYEKEE (reference sequence). The CDR3 sequence is 16 residues long. The CDR3 region has the DNA TGTGCCAGCAGCTTGTTAGGGACAGGGGCGTCCTATGGCTACACCTTC. Amino acids: CASSLLGTGASYGYTF.

Worth noting for this clone: The junction departs from germline at one end; a sequencing error may be responsible. The J gene is TRBJ2-5, the V gene TRBV19; 9 bases map to TRBD1. The V gene's germline CDR1 is LNHDA and CDR2 SQIVND (reference sequence). CDR3 length: 16 residues. The CDR3 region is CASSPRSGTGLETQYF. The CDR3 DNA follows: TGTGCAAGTAGTCCCAGGTCGGGGACAGGGTTAGAGACCCAGTACTTC. The full variable domain, with the rest looked up from reference TRBV19 and TRBJ2-5, is DGGITQSPKYLFRKEGQNVTLSCEQNLNHDAMYWYRQDPGQGLRLIYYSQIVNDFQKGDIAEGYSVSREKKESFPLTVTSAQKNPTAFYLCASSPRSGTGLETQYFGPGTRLLVL.

This clone was recorded once. The rearrangement joins TRBV4-1 to TRBJ1-1, with D unclear. Trimming took off 2 bases at V and 0 bases at J, with 13 bases between the two ends. The germline V gene encodes CDR1 MGHRA and CDR2 YSYEKL. This CDR3 is built from 16 residues. In DNA form, the CDR3 reads TGCGCCAGCAGCCAACCCGGGAAGGACCTGAACACTGAAGCTTTCTTT. Its protein is CASSQPGKDLNTEAFF.

V usage is TRBV27 and J usage is TRBJ2-7, with TRBD2 identical over 7 bases. With 3 bases clipped from V and 0 bases from J, the junction kept 8 bases outside the gene matches. The CDR3 extends over 16 amino acids. Germline-derived CDR1 and CDR2 are MNHEY and SMNVEV (reference sequence). The CDR3 spells CASSFVTSGTSYEQYF. As DNA, the CDR3 is TGTGCCAGCAGTTTTGTTACGAGCGGGACCTCCTACGAGCAGTACTTC.

This sequence joins TRBV10-1 and TRBJ2-3; 10 nucleotides agree with TRBD2. Losses at the gene ends were 0 bases for V and 5 bases for J; bases not matched to a gene: 5. CDR1 and CDR2 (germline): WNHNN, SYGVQD (reference sequence). This CDR3 is built from 16 residues. DNA of the CDR3: TGCGCCAGCAGTGAGTCGACGGCTAGCGGGGGAGATACGCAGTATTTT. As protein: CASSESTASGGDTQYF.

The chain couples TRBV6-5 to TRBJ1-2, with 7 nucleotides matching TRBD1. The CDR3 totals 14 residues. Germline V gene data show CDR1 as MNHEY and CDR2 as SVGAGI. V lost 5 bases, J lost 4 bases, and 7 bases stayed unmatched. The CDR3 DNA is TGTGCCAGCAGTAAATCCCGGGACAGCTATGGCTACACCTTC. Its protein product is CASSKSRDSYGYTF.

This clone turned up a few times. The chain carries TRBV3-1 (or the pseudogene TRBV3-2) and TRBJ1-1; 7 positions match TRBD1. The CDR3 totals 15 residues. V gave up 6 bases and J gave up 5 bases; unmatched junction bases: 12. Germline-derived CDR1 and CDR2 are LGHDT and YNNKEL (reference sequence). The CDR3 coding sequence is TGTGCCAGCAGACCCAACAGGGGCGCGGGGACTGAAGCTTTCTTT. Protein sequence: CASRPNRGAGTEAFF.

The genes are TRBV9 and TRBJ2-5, with TRBD2 matching over 12 bases. This CDR3 has 16 amino acids. CDR1 SGDLS and CDR2 YYNGEE come from the germline V gene. V lost 4 bases and J lost 1; bases outside the gene matches: 5. CDR3 in DNA: TGTGCCAGCAGCATTGGGACTAGCGGGTTCCAAGAGACCCAGTACTTC. It is translated as CASSIGTSGFQETQYF.

This chain joins TRBV7-9 and TRBJ2-1; 9 bases align to TRBD1. CDR3 length equals 18 residues. J lost 5 bases, V lost 5 bases, and 16 bases had no gene match. Germline CDR1 SEHNR, CDR2 FQNEAQ (reference sequence). CDR3 DNA: TGTGCCAGCAGCCCCCTGGGACAGGGAAGGTCGGGTGACAATGAGCAGTTCTTC. Translating gives CASSPLGQGRSGDNEQFF. The variable domain in full, completed from reference TRBV7-9 and TRBJ2-1, reads DTGVSQNPRHKITKRGQNVTFRCDPISEHNRLYWYRQTLGQGPEFLTYFQNEAQLEKSRLLSDRFSAERPKGSFSTLEIQRTEQGDSAMYLCASSPLGQGRSGDNEQFFGPGTRLTVL.

The chain recombines TRBV6-5 with TRBJ2-2; 9 bases map to TRBD2. The V gene end was trimmed by 1 base and the J gene end by 4 bases; junction bases not matched to a gene: 4. The CDR3 extends over 16 amino acids. Germline loops: CDR1 MNHEY, CDR2 SVGAGI. This CDR3 is CASSYLLAGLTGELFF. Here the CDR3 DNA reads TGTGCCAGCAGTTACTTGCTAGCGGGGCTCACCGGGGAGCTGTTTTTT.

This rearrangement joins TRBV6-2 or TRBV6-3 to TRBJ2-7, with unresolved D. CDR3 size: 14 residues. V lost 4 bases and J 2 bases, leaving 12 bases between the germline ends. From germline, CDR1 is MNHEY and CDR2 SVGEGT. CDR3 amino acids: CASSSTHRAYEQYF. CDR3 coding DNA: TGTGCCAGCAGTTCGACCCACCGGGCCTACGAGCAGTACTTC.

The V call is TRBV6-4, the J call TRBJ2-6; 10 bases match TRBD2. V lost 6 bases, J lost 0 bases, and 8 bases stayed unmatched. The CDR3 extends over 18 amino acids. The germline V gene encodes CDR1 MRHNA and CDR2 SNTAGT. CDR3 nucleotide sequence: TGTGCCAGCAGCGCTACCCTAGCGGGGGCCTCTGGGGCCAACGTCCTGACTTTC. It encodes CASSATLAGASGANVLTF.

The chain couples TRBV5-1 to TRBJ2-3; 10 nucleotides agree with TRBD2. This CDR3 comprises 16 residues. Germline V CDR1 and CDR2: SGHRS, YFSETQ. J was trimmed by 5 bases and V by 0 bases; bases with no gene match: 6. The CDR3 sequence: CASSLVAGGAGDTQYF. Written as DNA, the CDR3 is TGCGCCAGCAGCTTGGTAGCGGGGGGTGCGGGAGATACGCAGTATTTT.

The V gene is TRBV29-1, the J gene TRBJ1-2, with 7 nucleotides matching TRBD1. This CDR3 is 14 amino acids long. Germline CDR1 SQVTM, CDR2 ANQGSEA. V lost 3 bases, J lost 7 bases, and 11 bases stayed unmatched. The CDR3 DNA is TGCAGCGTTGATAGCAGGAGACAGGGTACTGGCTACACCTTC. Amino acid sequence: CSVDSRRQGTGYTF.

CDR3 sequence (DNA): TGTGCCACTTCGACAGGGGTGGGCACTGAAGCTTTCTTT. It specifies CATSTGVGTEAFF. V and J are TRBV24-1 and TRBJ1-1; 8 nucleotides match TRBD1. Germline values: CDR1 KGHDR, CDR2 SFDVKD. The trim removed 10 bases at V and 4 bases at J, leaving 7 bases unmatched. The CDR3 extends over 13 amino acids.

This clone appeared a single time. V is TRBV3-1 (or the pseudogene TRBV3-2) and J is TRBJ2-1, with TRBD2 matching 7 bases. Trimming cost V 1 base and J 13 bases; bases outside gene matches: 10. The CDR3 is made up of 14 amino acids. Germline lookup yields CDR1 LGHDT and CDR2 YNNKEL (reference sequence). CDR3 bases: TGTGCCAGCAGCCAAGTACGAGGGAGGGCCTTACAGTTCTTC. Residues: CASSQVRGRALQFF.